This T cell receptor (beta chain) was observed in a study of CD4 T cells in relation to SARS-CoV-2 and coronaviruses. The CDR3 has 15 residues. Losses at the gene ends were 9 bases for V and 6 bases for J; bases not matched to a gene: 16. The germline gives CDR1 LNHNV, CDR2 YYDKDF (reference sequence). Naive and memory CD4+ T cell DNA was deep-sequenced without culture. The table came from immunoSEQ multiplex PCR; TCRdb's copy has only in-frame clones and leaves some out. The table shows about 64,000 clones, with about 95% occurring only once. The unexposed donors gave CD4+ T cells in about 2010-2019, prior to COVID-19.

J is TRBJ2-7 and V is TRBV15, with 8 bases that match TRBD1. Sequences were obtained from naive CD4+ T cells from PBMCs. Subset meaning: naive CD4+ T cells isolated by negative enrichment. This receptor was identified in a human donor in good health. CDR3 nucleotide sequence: TGTGCCACTTCGCCGGACGACAGGGGTCTATTCGAGCAGTACTTC. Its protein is CATSPDDRGLFEQYF.